The 27 T cell receptor beta chains listed next were all sequenced from one sample in a study of T cell responses to AZD1222 COVID-19 vaccine. Data came from immunoSEQ multiplex PCR; TCRdb stores just in-frame clones and leaves some out. The sample holds more than 95,000 clones, about 88% seen once. The sequenced sample was peripheral blood, obtained on day 0 of AZD1222 vaccination. These receptors came from an adult in good health.

The V call is TRBV7-3, the J call TRBJ1-1; possibly TRBD1 for D (5 bases). Deletions cut 5 bases from V and 5 bases from J, with 15 bases between. The CDR3 has 14 residues. The V gene's germline CDR1 is SGHTA and CDR2 FQGTGA. The CDR3 bases are TGTGCCAGCAGCCCAGGGCCCATGGGGACTGAAGCTTTCTTT. This encodes CASSPGPMGTEAFF. Using reference TRBV7-3 and TRBJ1-1 for the parts outside the CDR3, the full variable domain is GAGVSQTPSNKVTEKGKYVELRCDPISGHTALYWYRQSLGQGPEFLIYFQGTGAADDSGLPNDRFFAVRPEGSVSTLKIQRTERGDSAVYLCASSPGPMGTEAFFGQGTRLTVV.

The rearrangement links TRBV19 to TRBJ1-2; TRBD1 matches 8 bases. Losses at the gene ends were 7 bases for V and 5 bases for J; bases not matched to a gene: 9. The CDR3 is 14 residues long. Germline V gene lookup returns CDR1 LNHDA and CDR2 SQIVND (reference sequence). CDR3: CASKRQGRRYGYTF. CDR3 DNA sequence: TGTGCCAGTAAGAGACAGGGGAGGCGATATGGCTACACCTTC. The variable domain in full, completed from reference TRBV19 and TRBJ1-2, reads DGGITQSPKYLFRKEGQNVTLSCEQNLNHDAMYWYRQDPGQGLRLIYYSQIVNDFQKGDIAEGYSVSREKKESFPLTVTSAQKNPTAFYLCASKRQGRRYGYTFGSGTRLTVV.

The chain carries TRBV27 and TRBJ2-7; possibly TRBD2 for D (6 bases). This CDR3 has 14 amino acids. With 7 bases removed from V and 0 bases from J, the gap between germline ends came to 13 bases. Germline CDR1 and CDR2: MNHEY and SMNVEV (reference sequence). For the CDR3, the DNA is TGTGCCAGCAAGGCCGGGAGAAGCTCCTACGAGCAGTACTTC. It translates to CASKAGRSSYEQYF.

The chain carries TRBV9 and TRBJ2-7; D is unresolved. Germline V gene lookup returns CDR1 SGDLS and CDR2 YYNGEE. Trimming shortened V by 3 bases and J by 6 bases, and 13 bases separated the two germline ends. The CDR3 loop spans 13 amino acids. CDR3: CASSATHQREQYF. The CDR3 coding sequence is TGTGCCAGCAGCGCGACCCACCAACGCGAGCAGTACTTC. The full variable domain, its missing parts supplied by reference TRBV9 and TRBJ2-7, is DSGVTQTPKHLITATGQRVTLRCSPRSGDLSVYWYQQSLDQGLQFLIQYYNGEERAKGNILERFSAQQFPDLHSELNLSSLELGDSALYFCASSATHQREQYFGPGTRLTVT.

V and J are TRBV2 and TRBJ1-2; D unresolved. Trimming removed 3 bases from V and 4 bases from J, with 15 bases in between. Germline CDR1 and CDR2: SNHLY and FYNNEI. The CDR3 is made up of 15 amino acids. CDR3 residues: CASSDFEGLTYGYTF. In nucleotides, the CDR3 is TGTGCCAGCAGTGATTTCGAGGGTCTGACCTATGGCTACACCTTC.

V and J are TRBV3-1 (or the pseudogene TRBV3-2) and TRBJ2-7, with 9 bases matching TRBD2. Trimming removed 0 bases from V and 4 bases from J; junction bases left unmatched: 7. Germline V gene sequence: CDR1 LGHDT, CDR2 YNNKEL (reference sequence). There are 16 residues in the CDR3. This CDR3 is CASSQDGTSLRYEQYF. CDR3 DNA sequence: TGTGCCAGCAGCCAAGATGGGACTAGCCTACGATACGAGCAGTACTTC.

The rearrangement links TRBV7-3 to TRBJ2-1, with D perhaps matching TRBD2 (6 bases). Germline lookup yields CDR1 SGHTA and CDR2 FQGTGA. Between the trimmed V and J ends, which lost 0 bases and 2 bases, there was a span of 11 bases. The CDR3 is 16 residues long. CDR3 bases: TGTGCCAGCAGCTTAACAGGCGGGGCAACCTACAATGAGCAGTTCTTC. Translation: CASSLTGGATYNEQFF.

Sample share makes this clone medium-sized. The chain recombines TRBV2 with TRBJ2-1; 11 nucleotides match TRBD2. V shed 5 bases, J shed 4 bases, and the junction held 4 bases outside the gene matches. CDR3 size: 15 residues. Germline V gene sequence: CDR1 SNHLY, CDR2 FYNNEI. CDR3 sequence (DNA): TGTGCCAGCAGTATAGCGGGGGGGGATTACAATGAGCAGTTCTTC. Translating it yields CASSIAGGDYNEQFF.

The gene calls are TRBV6-5 and TRBJ2-2, with TRBD2 identical over 8 bases. J was trimmed by 6 bases and V by 4 bases; bases with no gene match: 4. The CDR3 runs to 14 residues. Germline CDR1 MNHEY, CDR2 SVGAGI. The CDR3 region is CASSSGGAAGELFF. Written as DNA, the CDR3 is TGTGCCAGCAGTTCCGGGGGGGCCGCCGGGGAGCTGTTTTTT.

The V and J genes are TRBV9 and TRBJ2-7; D might be TRBD2 (7 bases). Germline lookup yields CDR1 SGDLS and CDR2 YYNGEE. This CDR3 region has 16 residues. The V end was cut by 0 bases, the J end by 2 bases, with 15 bases between. CDR3 loop: CASSVAAGAQTYEQYF. The DNA for the CDR3 is TGTGCCAGCAGCGTAGCTGCGGGGGCGCAGACCTACGAGCAGTACTTC.

V gene TRBV6-5 combines with J gene TRBJ1-1; 7 bases agree with TRBD1. Germline V gene data show CDR1 as MNHEY and CDR2 as SVGAGI. The V segment lost 6 bases and the J segment 10 bases; nucleotides outside the gene matches: 11. The length of the CDR3 is 13 residues. The CDR3 here is CASSSDRAYRAFF. CDR3 DNA: TGTGCCAGCAGCTCCGACAGGGCTTACAGAGCTTTCTTT.

The gene calls are TRBV10-3 and TRBJ1-2; D gene ambiguous. This CDR3 region has 13 residues. Germline values: CDR1 ENHRY, CDR2 SYGVKD. With 7 bases removed from V and 4 bases from J, the gap between germline ends came to 13 bases. The CDR3 here is CAINGGSGYGYTF. In nucleotides, the CDR3 is TGTGCCATCAATGGAGGGAGTGGCTATGGCTACACCTTC.

J is TRBJ2-7 and V is TRBV12-3 or TRBV12-4; unclear D gene. V was cut by 4 bases and J by 2 bases, with 6 bases left in between. CDR3 length: 12 amino acids. The CDR3 nucleotides read TGTGCCAGCAGTTACCTCACCTACGAGCAGTACTTC. Protein sequence: CASSYLTYEQYF.

In this sample, this clone turned up once. This chain joins TRBV12-2 and TRBJ1-4. TRBV12-2 is described as a pseudogene. The CDR3 sequence is 13 residues long. The CDR3 sequence is CASPFTVKEKLFF. The DNA for the CDR3 is TGTGCAAGCCCATTCACGGTAAAAGAAAAACTGTTTTTT.

The rearrangement joins TRBV11-2 to TRBJ2-5, with D possibly called TRBD1 or TRBD2 (5 bases each). Germline V CDR1 and CDR2: SGHAT, FQNNGV. Trimming cost V 5 bases and J 4 bases, with 14 bases left between them. CDR3 size: 14 residues. The CDR3 coding sequence is TGTGCCAGCAGCAGCCCCCAGAGGGGAGAGACCCAGTACTTC. This encodes CASSSPQRGETQYF.

The chain links TRBV24-1 to TRBJ2-3; TRBD1 matches at 10 bases. V lost 7 bases, J lost 1 base, and 7 bases stayed unmatched. From germline, CDR1 is KGHDR and CDR2 SFDVKD. There are 16 residues in the CDR3. The CDR3 DNA is TGTGCCACCAGGCGGGGACAGGGGTTCGGCACAGATACGCAGTATTTT. Translated, it gives CATRRGQGFGTDTQYF.

This clone was detected a few times. V usage is TRBV6-5 and J usage is TRBJ1-3; a possible D gene is TRBD1 (5 bases). From germline, CDR1 is MNHEY and CDR2 SVGAGI. The CDR3 covers 15 residues. V was cut by 2 bases and J by 0 bases, with 8 bases left in between. This CDR3 is CASSYDSFSGNTIYF. As DNA, the CDR3 is TGTGCCAGCAGTTACGACAGCTTCTCTGGAAACACCATATATTTT.

This chain links TRBV7-9 with TRBJ2-1, with no clear D. Germline V gene sequence: CDR1 SEHNR, CDR2 FQNEAQ (reference sequence). The CDR3 is 12 amino acids. V shed 1 base and J shed 15 bases, with 13 bases lying between them. The CDR3 nucleotides read TGTGCCAGCAGCTTAGGGGGTCGGGTTGGGTTCTTC. Amino acids: CASSLGGRVGFF.

The rearrangement links TRBV2 to TRBJ2-7; D possibly corresponds to TRBD2 (5 bases). In germline, CDR1 is SNHLY, CDR2 FYNNEI. V gave up 4 bases and J gave up 0 bases, with 10 bases separating them. The CDR3 runs 14 residues. CDR3 sequence reads: CASSVLSGSYEQYF. CDR3 sequence (DNA): TGTGCCAGCAGTGTTCTAAGCGGCTCCTACGAGCAGTACTTC.

The chain combines TRBV12-3 or TRBV12-4 with TRBJ1-5, with 7 bases lining up with TRBD1. The junction had 6 bases not matched to a gene; V was cut back by 6 bases and J by 7 bases. This CDR3 is built from 13 residues. The CDR3 protein is CASRPGGQQPQHF. CDR3 sequence (DNA): TGTGCCAGCAGGCCAGGGGGGCAACAGCCCCAGCATTTT.

The table lists this clone with a count of one. An end of the junction differs from the germline gene, which may be a read error. The V call is TRBV7-7, the J call TRBJ1-1, with 8 bases matching TRBD1. This CDR3 region has 11 residues. From germline, CDR1 is SSHAT and CDR2 FNYEAQ (reference sequence). The CDR3 DNA reads TGTGCTAGCAGCTCGGGACAGGAGTTTTTCTTT. Its protein product is CASSSGQEFFF. Complete variable domain (other parts from reference TRBV7-7 and TRBJ1-1): GAGVSQSPRYKVTKRGQDVTLRCDPISSHATLYWYQQALGQGPEFLTYFNYEAQPDKSGLPSDRFSAERPEGSISTLTIQRTEQRDSAMYRCASSSGQEFFFGQGTRLTVV.

The chain employs TRBV6-1 and TRBJ1-3; the match to TRBD1 covers 11 bases. J was trimmed by 4 bases and V by 3 bases; bases with no gene match: 5. The CDR3 sequence is 16 residues long. CDR1 and CDR2 from the germline V gene are MNHNS and SASEGT. CDR3 loop: CASSEPGQGGGNTIYF. In DNA form, the CDR3 reads TGTGCCAGCAGTGAGCCGGGACAGGGGGGCGGAAACACCATATATTTT.

The chain links TRBV3-1 (or the pseudogene TRBV3-2) to TRBJ2-7; 9 bases are a match to TRBD1. CDR3 length equals 15 residues. Losses at the gene ends were 3 bases for V and 5 bases for J; bases not matched to a gene: 8. Germline V gives CDR1 LGHDT, CDR2 YNNKEL (reference sequence). CDR3 nucleotides: TGTGCCAGCAGCCAGCCCGGGACAGGGTCCCACGAGCAGTACTTC. Its translation is CASSQPGTGSHEQYF.

The chain combines TRBV7-9 with TRBJ2-5; D unclear. Germline CDR1 reads SEHNR; CDR2 reads FQNEAQ (reference sequence). The CDR3 loop spans 15 amino acids. Trimming took off 5 bases at V and 2 bases at J, with 15 bases between the two ends. CDR3 DNA sequence: TGTGCCAGCAGCCCACACCCGGTCAAGCAAGAGACCCAGTACTTC. It is translated as CASSPHPVKQETQYF.

The chain carries TRBV19 and TRBJ1-4; TRBD1 agrees at 8 bases. V lost 1 base, J lost 8 bases, and 3 bases stayed unmatched. In germline, CDR1 is LNHDA, CDR2 SQIVND (reference sequence). The CDR3 is 14 residues long. This CDR3 is CASSIGTGPEKLFF. In nucleotides, the CDR3 is TGTGCCAGTAGTATAGGGACAGGGCCGGAAAAACTGTTTTTT. The whole variable domain, remainder taken from reference TRBV19 and TRBJ1-4, is DGGITQSPKYLFRKEGQNVTLSCEQNLNHDAMYWYRQDPGQGLRLIYYSQIVNDFQKGDIAEGYSVSREKKESFPLTVTSAQKNPTAFYLCASSIGTGPEKLFFGSGTQLSVL.

This chain links TRBV2 with TRBJ1-2, with unresolved D. CDR3 size: 11 residues. V shed 11 bases and J shed 0 bases, with 7 bases lying between them. Looked up from germline, CDR1 is SNHLY and CDR2 is FYNNEI. CDR3: CAPRANYGYTF. The CDR3 nucleotides are TGTGCCCCACGGGCTAACTATGGCTACACCTTC.

The CDR3 reads CASSGGNTGELFF. CDR3 nucleotides: TGTGCCAGTAGCGGGGGGAACACCGGGGAGCTGTTTTTT. The chain has TRBV19 and TRBJ2-2, with TRBD2 as a possible D gene (6 bases). With 6 bases removed from V and 1 base from J, the gap between germline ends came to 6 bases. This CDR3 is 13 amino acids long. The V gene's germline CDR1 is LNHDA and CDR2 SQIVND (reference sequence).